The clone carrying this TCR beta chain appeared a few times. The CDR3 totals 11 residues. Trimming removed 5 bases at V and 10 bases at J, with 11 bases between. CDR1 is LNHDA and CDR2 is SQIVND in the germline V gene (reference sequence). Per the study methods: Amplified reference gene primers provided the basis for estimating nucleated cell counts. Sequenced by immunoSEQ multiplex PCR; TCRdb stores in-frame clones only, minus some. The D gene and trimming were derived from the DNA, and the V and J assignments and clone size from that table. Of roughly 100,000 clones in the sample, about 75% were seen once. The entry originates in a study of blood T cell repertoires in COVID-19. Study-level information: COVID-19 samples from acute and convalescent phases originated in the United States, Italy and Spain. PBMCs, B-cell-depleted T cells, or T cells provided the cDNA or gDNA that made up the material.

Sequences were obtained from peripheral blood. V and J are TRBV19 and TRBJ1-1; perhaps TRBD1 as D (6 bases). This sequence originates from a woman between 65 and 79 years old with acute or convalescent COVID-19. The CDR3 DNA reads as TGTGCCAGTAGTCTTCGGACAGTAGCTTTCTTT. It yields the protein CASSLRTVAFF. The full variable domain, in which reference TRBV19 and TRBJ1-1 provide the parts outside the CDR3, is DGGITQSPKYLFRKEGQNVTLSCEQNLNHDAMYWYRQDPGQGLRLIYYSQIVNDFQKGDIAEGYSVSREKKESFPLTVTSAQKNPTAFYLCASSLRTVAFFGQGTRLTVV.